These 27 T cell receptor beta chains came from one sample sequenced in a study of CD8 T cells in ankylosing spondylitis. TCRdb re-derived calls from the 5' RACE reads in MiXCR, one entry per CDR3 protein. The data show under 120,000 distinct CDR3 sequences, under 30% seen once. The sequencing sample was made of synovial fluid, either unsorted or a sorted T cell fraction (not recorded which). These receptor sequences come from a male donor with ankylosing spondylitis.

This chain connects TRBV7-9 to TRBJ1-1; D gene unclear. The germline V and J ends were trimmed by 1 base and 10 bases, with 10 bases remaining between them. This CDR3 has 12 residues. In germline, CDR1 is SEHNR, CDR2 FQNEAQ (reference sequence). The chain's CDR3 is CASSLEELAAFF. In nucleotides, the CDR3 is TGTGCCAGCAGCTTAGAGGAGCTAGCAGCTTTCTTT. Looking up the rest from reference TRBV7-9 and TRBJ1-1 gives the full variable domain: DTGVSQNPRHKITKRGQNVTFRCDPISEHNRLYWYRQTLGQGPEFLTYFQNEAQLEKSRLLSDRFSAERPKGSFSTLEIQRTEQGDSAMYLCASSLEELAAFFGQGTRLTVV.

This chain links TRBV7-2 with TRBJ1-1, with 7 nucleotides matching TRBD1. Germline trimming cut 5 bases from V and 7 bases from J; bases unmatched to any gene: 7. Germline assignment: CDR1 SGHTA and CDR2 FQGNSA. The CDR3 contains 13 residues. CDR3 coding DNA: TGTGCCAGCAGCAAGGACAGGAGGAGTGAAGCTTTCTTT. Amino acid sequence: CASSKDRRSEAFF.

This clonotype occurred a few times. The chain combines TRBV7-9 with TRBJ1-5; 8 bases line up with TRBD1. The germline V gene encodes CDR1 SEHNR and CDR2 FQNEAQ (reference sequence). J lost 2 bases, V lost 3 bases, and 0 bases had no gene match. CDR3 length: 14 residues. The CDR3 DNA reads TGTGCCAGCAGCTTGGACAGGGGCAATCAGCCCCAGCATTTT. Residues: CASSLDRGNQPQHF.

The CDR3 loop reads CASSLHSGSQETQYF. For the CDR3, the DNA is TGTGCCAGCAGCCTCCATAGCGGGTCACAAGAGACCCAGTACTTC. J is TRBJ2-5 and V is TRBV7-6, with TRBD2 identical over 7 bases. There are 15 residues in the CDR3. Germline V gene sequence: CDR1 SGHVS, CDR2 FNYEAQ. V shed 5 bases and J 2 bases; nucleotides not matched to a gene: 8.

The V gene is TRBV24-1, the J gene TRBJ2-2; D is possibly TRBD2 (6 bases). Trimming pared 3 bases from V and 7 bases from J, leaving 17 bases between. The CDR3 is made up of 16 amino acids. Germline assignment: CDR1 KGHDR and CDR2 SFDVKD. The CDR3: CATSDPPGLGHGELFF. Here the CDR3 DNA reads TGTGCCACCAGTGATCCTCCGGGACTGGGGCACGGGGAGCTGTTTTTT.

The rearrangement links TRBV7-9 to TRBJ2-1; TRBD1 might be the D (6 bases). V was pared by 5 bases and J by 7 bases, with 21 bases between. This CDR3 comprises 16 residues. Germline CDR1 and CDR2: SEHNR and FQNEAQ (reference sequence). CDR3 nucleotides: TGTGCCAGCAGCCCTCCGCGCCCCAGGGGCCAAAATGAGCAGTTCTTC. It is translated as CASSPPRPRGQNEQFF.

The chain has TRBV10-2 and TRBJ1-1; 9 bases align to TRBD1. Trimming cost V 5 bases and J 2 bases; bases outside gene matches: 6. From germline, CDR1 is WSHSY and CDR2 SAAADI. This CDR3 has 15 residues. The DNA for the CDR3 is TGCGCCAGCAGTTCGAGGGACAGGGCAAACACTGAAGCTTTCTTT. Its protein product is CASSSRDRANTEAFF.

Comments on this clonotype: One end of the junction does not line up with germline, which may come from a read error. The rearrangement links TRBV24-1 to TRBJ2-6; 10 nucleotides match TRBD1. Per the germline V gene, CDR1 is KGHDR and CDR2 is SFDVKD. This CDR3 comprises 15 residues. This chain's CDR3 is CATSASWTGGNVLTF. The CDR3 DNA reads as TGTGCCACCAGTGCATCTTGGACAGGGGGCAACGTCCTGACTTTC.

The chain links TRBV11-2 to TRBJ1-1; perhaps TRBD1 as D (6 bases). The ends were cut back, 1 base at V and 7 bases at J, with 7 bases in the middle. Germline assignment: CDR1 SGHAT and CDR2 FQNNGV. The CDR3 consists of 12 residues. The CDR3 is CASSLATGEAFF. The CDR3 DNA reads as TGTGCCAGCAGCTTAGCGACAGGTGAAGCTTTCTTT.

The chain combines TRBV5-1 with TRBJ2-2, with TRBD2 matching over 8 bases. The ends lost 0 bases at V and 1 base at J; junction bases unmatched: 2. The CDR3 sequence is 16 residues long. Germline values: CDR1 SGHRS, CDR2 YFSETQ. The CDR3 reads CASSLVLAENTGELFF. In DNA form, the CDR3 reads TGCGCCAGCAGCTTGGTACTAGCGGAGAACACCGGGGAGCTGTTTTTT.

Many counts were recorded for this clonotype. The chain employs TRBV20-1 and TRBJ2-1; D may be TRBD2 (6 bases). With 5 bases removed from V and 11 bases from J, the gap between germline ends came to 25 bases. This CDR3 contains 15 residues. The V gene's germline CDR1 is DFQATT and CDR2 SNEGSKA (reference sequence). This CDR3 is CSAPRSGTADGKQFF. The CDR3 DNA reads as TGCAGTGCTCCTCGCTCCGGGACTGCCGACGGGAAGCAGTTCTTC.

This clonotype appeared many times. The gene calls are TRBV20-1 and TRBJ2-3, with 9 bases identical to TRBD2. CDR3 size: 13 residues. The germline gives CDR1 DFQATT, CDR2 SNEGSKA (reference sequence). J lost 5 bases, V lost 3 bases, and 3 bases had no gene match. The CDR3 loop reads CSASGGRGDTQYF. In DNA, the CDR3 is TGCAGTGCTAGCGGCGGGAGGGGAGATACGCAGTATTTT.

V and J are TRBV19 and TRBJ1-1; D is undetermined. CDR1 is LNHDA and CDR2 is SQIVND in the germline V gene (reference sequence). This CDR3 is built from 11 residues. Trimming left V 9 bases short and J 5 bases short, with 10 bases between. Here the CDR3 reads CASSSWTEAFF. The CDR3 nucleotides are TGTGCCAGCTCGAGCTGGACTGAAGCTTTCTTT.

This chain links TRBV10-1 with TRBJ1-3; no clear D. Germline V gene data show CDR1 as WNHNN and CDR2 as SYGVQD (reference sequence). Deletions cut 7 bases from V and 2 bases from J, with 6 bases between. CDR3 length equals 12 residues. This CDR3 is CASMGPGNTIYF. The CDR3, as DNA: TGCGCCAGCATGGGCCCTGGAAACACCATATATTTT.

The chain couples TRBV10-3 to TRBJ1-2; 7 bases agree with TRBD1. Per germline, CDR1 ENHRY and CDR2 SYGVKD. V trimming: 0 bases; J trimming: 4 bases; junction bases outside the gene matches: 2. The CDR3 spans 14 residues. This chain's CDR3 is CAISESRDSYGYTF. For the CDR3, the DNA is TGTGCCATCAGTGAGTCTAGGGACAGCTATGGCTACACCTTC.

The V call is TRBV4-2, the J call TRBJ2-3, with 7 bases aligning to TRBD2. CDR3 size: 17 residues. V gave up 5 bases and J gave up 3 bases; unmatched junction bases: 14. Germline V gene lookup returns CDR1 LGHNA and CDR2 YNFKEQ. The CDR3 loop is CASSYSARGSGTDTQYF. The CDR3 region has the DNA TGTGCCAGCAGCTACTCCGCTCGCGGGAGTGGGACAGATACGCAGTATTTT.

This clonotype came up many times. V is TRBV19 and J is TRBJ1-1; 8 nucleotides match TRBD1. Unmatched junction bases numbered 12, after V lost 6 bases and J lost 0 bases. The CDR3 spans 17 residues. In germline, CDR1 is LNHDA, CDR2 SQIVND (reference sequence). The CDR3 DNA reads TGTGCCAGTAGGATCGGGGCAGGGGGCCCGATGAACACTGAAGCTTTCTTT. It yields the protein CASRIGAGGPMNTEAFF.

This clonotype was counted only a few times. This chain connects TRBV6-5 to TRBJ2-1; TRBD2 is a possible D gene (5 bases). V dropped 1 base and J dropped 0 bases, with 10 bases sitting between them. CDR1 MNHEY and CDR2 SVGAGI come from the germline V gene. The CDR3 is 16 amino acids. The CDR3 nucleotides are TGTGCCAGCAGTTACTTAGCGCGCAGCTCCTACAATGAGCAGTTCTTC. It encodes CASSYLARSSYNEQFF.

The chain couples TRBV11-3 to TRBJ2-1; D may be TRBD1 or TRBD2 (5 bases each). CDR1 is SGHNT and CDR2 is YENEEA in the germline V gene. This CDR3 spans 12 amino acids. With 4 bases removed from V and 12 bases from J, the gap between germline ends came to 13 bases. The CDR3 spells CASSSGLAAQFF. The CDR3 coding sequence is TGTGCCAGCAGCTCAGGGCTAGCCGCGCAGTTCTTC.

This clonotype has only one observation. V is TRBV2 and J is TRBJ2-3; 10 nucleotides line up with TRBD2. The CDR3 spans 14 residues. V shed 6 bases and J 4 bases; nucleotides not matched to a gene: 4. Germline CDR1 is SNHLY and CDR2 is FYNNEI. Here the CDR3 DNA reads TGTGCCAGCAGCGTAGCGGGAGGTTCAGATACGCAGTATTTT. Amino acid sequence: CASSVAGGSDTQYF.

The chain is built from TRBV2 and TRBJ2-5; 11 bases are a match to TRBD2. The CDR3 is 16 amino acids. Germline trimming cut 3 bases from V and 5 bases from J; bases unmatched to any gene: 8. Per the germline V gene, CDR1 is SNHLY and CDR2 is FYNNEI. The chain's CDR3 is CASSEGVAGGPETQYF. In DNA form, the CDR3 reads TGTGCCAGCAGTGAGGGGGTAGCGGGAGGGCCTGAGACCCAGTACTTC.

This chain links TRBV7-8 with TRBJ2-4, with D perhaps TRBD2 (6 bases). The V and J ends lost 2 bases and 0 bases respectively, with 11 bases between them. The CDR3 runs 16 residues. Germline CDR1 reads SGHVS; CDR2 reads FQNEAQ. CDR3 loop: CASSLRGGLAKNIQYF. CDR3 DNA sequence: TGTGCCAGCAGCTTAAGGGGAGGCTTAGCCAAAAACATTCAGTACTTC.

This clonotype was detected many times. CDR3 region: CSARSWDYTDTQYF. CDR3 DNA: TGCAGTGCTAGAAGCTGGGACTACACAGATACGCAGTATTTT. The chain carries TRBV20-1 and TRBJ2-3; 7 bases are a match to TRBD2. Germline CDR1 DFQATT, CDR2 SNEGSKA (reference sequence). Losses at the gene ends were 2 bases for V and 2 bases for J; bases not matched to a gene: 4. The CDR3 length is 14 residues.

This clonotype was detected only a few times. The chain is built from TRBV5-1 and TRBJ1-1; D is ambiguous. Looked up from germline, CDR1 is SGHRS and CDR2 is YFSETQ. The ends were cut back, 1 base at V and 8 bases at J, with 12 bases in the middle. The length of the CDR3 is 13 residues. The chain's CDR3 is CASSLLADHEAFF. CDR3 sequence (DNA): TGCGCCAGCAGCTTGTTGGCGGACCACGAAGCTTTCTTT.

This clonotype was seen a few times. V is TRBV12-3 or TRBV12-4 and J is TRBJ2-7; D call uncertain. V lost 3 bases and J 3 bases, leaving 3 bases between the germline ends. The CDR3 length is 11 residues. CDR3 loop: CASSFYYEQYF. The CDR3, as DNA: TGTGCCAGCAGTTTTTACTACGAGCAGTACTTC.

This clonotype was counted a few times. This chain links TRBV27 with TRBJ2-1; D gene uncertain. CDR1 and CDR2 from the germline V gene are MNHEY and SMNVEV (reference sequence). The CDR3 extends over 15 amino acids. Trimming shortened V by 5 bases and J by 0 bases, and 11 bases separated the two germline ends. CDR3 amino acids: CASSPGGVSYNEQFF. CDR3 coding DNA: TGTGCCAGCAGTCCCGGTGGCGTCTCCTACAATGAGCAGTTCTTC.

This clonotype was seen more than once but under ten times. The genes are TRBV24-1 and TRBJ2-2, with 9 nucleotides matching TRBD2. The CDR3 covers 17 residues. The V segment lost 4 bases and the J segment 0 bases; nucleotides outside the gene matches: 5. The germline gives CDR1 KGHDR, CDR2 SFDVKD. The CDR3 nucleotides are TGTGCCACCAGTGACCCTAGCGGGACTTCGAACACCGGGGAGCTGTTTTTT. Its protein is CATSDPSGTSNTGELFF.